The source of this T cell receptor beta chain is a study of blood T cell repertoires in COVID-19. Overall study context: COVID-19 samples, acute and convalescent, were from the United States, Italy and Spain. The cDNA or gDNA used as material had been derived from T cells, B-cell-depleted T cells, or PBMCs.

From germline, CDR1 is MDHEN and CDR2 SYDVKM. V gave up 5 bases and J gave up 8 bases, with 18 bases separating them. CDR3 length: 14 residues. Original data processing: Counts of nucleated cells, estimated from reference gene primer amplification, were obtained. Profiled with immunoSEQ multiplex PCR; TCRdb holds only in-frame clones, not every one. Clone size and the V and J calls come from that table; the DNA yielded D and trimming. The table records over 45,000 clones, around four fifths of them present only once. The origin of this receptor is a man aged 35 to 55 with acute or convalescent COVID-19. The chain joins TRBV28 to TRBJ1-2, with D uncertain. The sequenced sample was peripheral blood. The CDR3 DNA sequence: TGTGCCAGCAGTCCCCCGGCACGAGGCTTAGGCTACACCTTC. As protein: CASSPPARGLGYTF.